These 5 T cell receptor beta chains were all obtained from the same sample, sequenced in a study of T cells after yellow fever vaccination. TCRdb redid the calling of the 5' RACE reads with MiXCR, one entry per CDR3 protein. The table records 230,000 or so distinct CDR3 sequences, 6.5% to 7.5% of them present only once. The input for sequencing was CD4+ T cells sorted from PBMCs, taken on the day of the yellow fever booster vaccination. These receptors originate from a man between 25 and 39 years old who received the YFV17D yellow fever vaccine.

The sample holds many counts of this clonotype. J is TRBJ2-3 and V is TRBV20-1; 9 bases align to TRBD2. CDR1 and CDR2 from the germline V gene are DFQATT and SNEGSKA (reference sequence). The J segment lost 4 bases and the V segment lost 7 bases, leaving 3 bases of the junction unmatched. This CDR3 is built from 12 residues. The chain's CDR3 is CSGGGRADTQYF. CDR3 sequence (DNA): TGCAGTGGCGGCGGGAGGGCAGATACGCAGTATTTT.

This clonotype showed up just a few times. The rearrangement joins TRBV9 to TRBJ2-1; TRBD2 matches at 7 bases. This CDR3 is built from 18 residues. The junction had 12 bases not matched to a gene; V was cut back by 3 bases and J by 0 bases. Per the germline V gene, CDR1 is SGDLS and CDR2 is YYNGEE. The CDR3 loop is CASSEGGDGGGSYNEQFF. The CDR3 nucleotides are TGTGCCAGCAGCGAGGGAGGGGACGGCGGGGGCTCCTACAATGAGCAGTTCTTC.

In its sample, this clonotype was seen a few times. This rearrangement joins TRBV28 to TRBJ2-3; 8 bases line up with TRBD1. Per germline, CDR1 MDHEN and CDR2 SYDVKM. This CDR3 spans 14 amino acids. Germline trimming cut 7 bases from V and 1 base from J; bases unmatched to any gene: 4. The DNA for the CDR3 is TGTGCCAGCATCGTCAGGGGGCGCACAGATACGCAGTATTTT. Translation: CASIVRGRTDTQYF. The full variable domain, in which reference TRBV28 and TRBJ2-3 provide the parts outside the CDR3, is DVKVTQSSRYLVKRTGEKVFLECVQDMDHENMFWYRQDPGLGLRLIYFSYDVKMKEKGDIPEGYSVSREKKERFSLILESASTNQTSMYLCASIVRGRTDTQYFGPGTRLTVL.

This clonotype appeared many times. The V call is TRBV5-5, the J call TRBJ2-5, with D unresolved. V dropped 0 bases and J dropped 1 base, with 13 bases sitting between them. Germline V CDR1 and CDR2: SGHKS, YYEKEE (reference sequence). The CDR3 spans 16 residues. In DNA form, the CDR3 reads TGTGCCAGCAGCTTGGCCAAAGGACGGCTCCAAGAGACCCAGTACTTC. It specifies CASSLAKGRLQETQYF.

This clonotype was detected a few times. Here the CDR3 reads CASSEISGWQYF. The DNA for the CDR3 is TGTGCCAGCAGTGAAATATCAGGGTGGCAGTACTTC. This chain joins TRBV25-1 and TRBJ2-7, with D maybe TRBD1 (5 bases). The CDR3 runs to 12 residues. Germline loops: CDR1 MGHDK, CDR2 SYGVNS. Trimming took 2 bases from V and 9 from J, leaving 11 bases between them.